This TCR beta chain came from a study of T cell changes during pregnancy in multiple sclerosis. The CDR3 length is 13 residues. Germline CDR1 reads MDHEN; CDR2 reads SYDVKM. V lost 6 bases, J lost 6 bases, and 14 bases lay in between. The repertoire was sequenced with immunoSEQ multiplex PCR; TCRdb's copy has only in-frame clones and lacks some. The table includes about 40,000 clones, about 91% detected once. The source material was CD4+ T cells from peripheral blood mononuclear cells, sampled in the first trimester of pregnancy. The TCR originated in a female donor with multiple sclerosis, enrolled in a pregnancy study. The chain is built from TRBV28 and TRBJ1-2; D gene unclear. The CDR3 protein is CASRLVGSDGYTF. The DNA for the CDR3 is TGTGCCAGCAGACTAGTAGGGAGCGATGGCTACACCTTC.